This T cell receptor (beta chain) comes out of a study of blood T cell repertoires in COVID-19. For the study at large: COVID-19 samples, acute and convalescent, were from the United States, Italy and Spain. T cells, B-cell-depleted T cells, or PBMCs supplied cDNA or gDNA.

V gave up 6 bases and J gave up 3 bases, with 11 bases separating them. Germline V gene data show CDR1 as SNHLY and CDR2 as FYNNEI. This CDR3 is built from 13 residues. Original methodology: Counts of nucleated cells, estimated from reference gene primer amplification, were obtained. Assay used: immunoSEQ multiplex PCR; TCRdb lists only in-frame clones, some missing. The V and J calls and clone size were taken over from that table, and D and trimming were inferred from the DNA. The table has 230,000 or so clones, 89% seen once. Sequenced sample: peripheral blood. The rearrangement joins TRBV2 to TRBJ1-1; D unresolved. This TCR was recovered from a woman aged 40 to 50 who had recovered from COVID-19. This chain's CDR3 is CASRAAGDTEAFF. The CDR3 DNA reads TGTGCCAGCAGGGCCGCGGGTGACACTGAAGCTTTCTTT.